A selection of T cell receptor beta chains follows, all from one sample in a study of cytomegalovirus exposure and HLA in healthy donors. The data were produced by immunoSEQ multiplex PCR, yet TCRdb's version contains in-frame clones alone and is incomplete. The table has over 90,000 clones, roughly 80% seen once. What was sequenced was PBMCs. The source of these receptors is a man aged 50 or older in good health and CMV-seropositive. Both conserved end residues are part of each CDR3. D genes are given only for firm matches. Clone size is stated in some rows and not others, as once, few, many or a class when expanded.

v_call,d_call,j_call,clone_size,cdr3_nt,cdr3_aa
TRBV7-8,NA,TRBJ2-2,NA,TGTGCCAGCAGCTTTGATAGGAGGGCCGGGGAGCTGTTTTTT,CASSFDRRAGELFF
TRBV6-5,NA,TRBJ2-5,NA,TGTGCCAGCAGTTACTCGATCCGGGAGATCCCGGAGACCCAGTACTTC,CASSYSIREIPETQYF
TRBV28,NA,TRBJ2-1,NA,TGTGCCAGCAGTTTTTCCACAGGAACCTACAATGAGCAGTTCTTC,CASSFSTGTYNEQFF
TRBV4-2,NA,TRBJ2-3,few,TGTGCCAGCAGCCAAGAGGGTGGAGAAGATACGCAGTATTTT,CASSQEGGEDTQYF
TRBV7-8,TRBD1,TRBJ2-2,NA,TGTGCCGCCCCCCCAGGGGGACAAAGGCAAAGGCCCGGGGAGCTGTTTTTT,CAAPPGGQRQRPGELFF
TRBV29-1,TRBD1,TRBJ1-1,NA,TGCAGCGGCGGGACAGGGGAATTGGGCACTGAAGCTTTCTTT,CSGGTGELGTEAFF
TRBV18,TRBD1,TRBJ2-5,NA,TGTGCCAGCTCACCTCTAGACAGGGATGACGAGACCCAGTACTTC,CASSPLDRDDETQYF
TRBV6-1,NA,TRBJ2-5,few,TGTGCCAGCAGTGAAAGATGGGGAGGAGAGACCCAGTACTTC,CASSERWGGETQYF
TRBV18,NA,TRBJ2-1,NA,TGTGCCAGCTCACCCGGGGAAGAGCAGTTCTTC,CASSPGEEQFF
TRBV4-1,NA,TRBJ2-7,few,TGCGCCAGCAGCCAAGATAGGGGCGGGAACGACTACGAGCAGTACTTC,CASSQDRGGNDYEQYF
TRBV11-2,TRBD1,TRBJ2-7,NA,TGTGCCAGCAGCTTCCCCGGGACAGGGACCTACGAGCAGTACTTC,CASSFPGTGTYEQYF
TRBV29-1,NA,TRBJ1-1,NA,TGCAGCGTTGGAGTGAACACTGAAGCTTTCTTT,CSVGVNTEAFF
TRBV5-1,TRBD1,TRBJ2-7,NA,TGCGCCAGCAGCTGGGACAGTGCCTACGAGCAGTACTTC,CASSWDSAYEQYF
TRBV4-3,NA,TRBJ1-2,NA,TGCGCCAGCAGTCCCGTGAATTTGGGAGGGAGTGGCTACACCTTC,CASSPVNLGGSGYTF
TRBV5-1,TRBD2,TRBJ2-1,NA,TGCGCCAGCAGCCCCGCGGGAGGTTCCTACAATGAGCAGTTCTTC,CASSPAGGSYNEQFF
TRBV6-6,TRBD1,TRBJ1-4,NA,TGTGCCAGCAGTCAGTTGGGACAGGCTAATGAAAAACTGTTTTTT,CASSQLGQANEKLFF
TRBV23-1,NA,TRBJ1-5,NA,TGCGCCAGCAGTCCCCCCGGCAGGGTCCCGGATCAGCCCCAGCATTTT,CASSPPGRVPDQPQHF
TRBV27,NA,TRBJ2-7,NA,TGTGCCAGCATGGGCCAATTGGGCCCGGGGGGCGACGAGCAGTACTTC,CASMGQLGPGGDEQYF
TRBV30,TRBD1,TRBJ1-1,NA,TGTGCCTGCTCACAGGGGTGGAGTGGAACTGAAGCTTTCTTT,CACSQGWSGTEAFF
TRBV30,NA,TRBJ2-7,NA,TGTGCCTGGAGCGAGGGGCGGGATTGGCAGTACTTC,CAWSEGRDWQYF
TRBV29-1,NA,TRBJ1-2,once,TGCAGCGTTGAAGAAGCGGTCCCTGGTGGCTACACCTTC,CSVEEAVPGGYTF
TRBV7-3,TRBD2,TRBJ2-1,NA,TGTGCCAGCAGTTCTAGCGGTACTTACAATGAGCAGTTCTTC,CASSSSGTYNEQFF
TRBV2,NA,TRBJ2-7,NA,TGTGCCAGCCTACTTGGGCAGAACTACGAGCAGTACTTC,CASLLGQNYEQYF
TRBV9,TRBD2,TRBJ2-1,NA,TGTGCCAGCAGCGTAGGAGCGGGAGGGCCGGGGTTCTTC,CASSVGAGGPGFF
TRBV7-9,TRBD2,TRBJ2-1,NA,TGTGCCAGCAGCTTAGCGGGAGGGCCGTTCAATGAGCAGTTCTTC,CASSLAGGPFNEQFF
TRBV25-1,TRBD1,TRBJ2-7,NA,TGTGCCAGCAGTGACCCTCAACAGGGGTCCTACGAGCAGTACTTC,CASSDPQQGSYEQYF
TRBV4-3,TRBD2,TRBJ2-3,NA,TGCGCCAGCAGCCAGGCGCTGGGCGGGAGTACAGATACGCAGTATTTT,CASSQALGGSTDTQYF
TRBV11-1,NA,TRBJ2-3,NA,TGTGCCAGCAGTTCAATCATGGGAGTAAGCACAGATACGCAGTATTTT,CASSSIMGVSTDTQYF
TRBV2,NA,TRBJ2-3,few,TGTGCCAGCAGGGTAGGGGAAACAGATACGCAGTATTTT,CASRVGETDTQYF
TRBV7-2,NA,TRBJ2-7,NA,TGTGCCAGCAGCGTTATTCCGGGACACTCCTACGAGCAGTACTTC,CASSVIPGHSYEQYF
TRBV6-4,TRBD2,TRBJ2-1,NA,TGTGCCAGCAGTGACAGAGCGGGACTCTACAATGAGCAGTTCTTC,CASSDRAGLYNEQFF
TRBV4-3,NA,TRBJ2-3,NA,TGCGCCAGCAGCCAAGGGCAGGGGTTAAGCACAGATACGCAGTATTTT,CASSQGQGLSTDTQYF
TRBV6-1,NA,TRBJ2-1,NA,TGTGCGGGGAAGGGGGACACAAGCTACAATGAGCAGTTCTTC,CAGKGDTSYNEQFF
TRBV19,NA,TRBJ2-1,NA,TGTGCCAGTAGTATGCGAATCGGGAGTAATACCTACAATGAGCAGTTCTTC,CASSMRIGSNTYNEQFF
TRBV2,TRBD2,TRBJ2-7,once,TGTGCCAGTCGGCGGGAGAGGGCCACCTACGAGCAGTACTTC,CASRRERATYEQYF
TRBV28,NA,TRBJ2-2,NA,TGTGCCAGCAGTTCGGTCGGGAGTGGGACCGGGGAGCTGTTTTTT,CASSSVGSGTGELFF
TRBV15,TRBD2,TRBJ2-3,few,TGTGCCACCAGCAGAGATGCGGGAGGGCCAGATACGCAGTATTTT,CATSRDAGGPDTQYF
TRBV6-1,TRBD1,TRBJ2-7,NA,TGTGCCAGCAGTGAAGCGTCGACAGGGGTCCTCTACGAGCAGTACTTC,CASSEASTGVLYEQYF
TRBV30,TRBD1,TRBJ2-7,NA,TGTGCCTGGAGTGGCCTCCGAGGACAGGGCTACGAGCAGTACTTC,CAWSGLRGQGYEQYF
TRBV9,TRBD2,TRBJ2-5,NA,TGTGCCAGCAGCCCAAGACTAGCGGGATTGCGGGAGACCCAGTACTTC,CASSPRLAGLRETQYF
TRBV19,TRBD2,TRBJ2-2,NA,TGTGCCAGTAGAATGATTCCCGGGACTAGCGGTAACACCGGGGAGCTGTTTTTT,CASRMIPGTSGNTGELFF
TRBV25-1,NA,TRBJ1-1,NA,TGTGCCAGCAGTGTCACCGGGACTTACACTGAAGCTTTCTTT,CASSVTGTYTEAFF